The clone carrying this T cell receptor (beta chain) was observed a few times. Its cognate antigen is unknown. This entry is derived from a study of T-cell memory formation after mild COVID-19. Broader study findings: Largely, contracting CD4+ clones fell within CM and EM, and contracting CD8+ clones within EMRA.

The CDR3 is 17 residues long. Germline CDR1 is LGHDT and CDR2 is YNNKEL (reference sequence). V shed 0 bases, J shed 2 bases, and the junction held 3 bases outside the gene matches. TCRdb reprocessed the 5' RACE reads via MiXCR and lists one record per CDR3 protein. The data hold 350,000 to 450,000 distinct CDR3 sequences, with approximately 14% observed a single time. The chain combines TRBV3-1 with TRBJ2-2, with 10 positions matching TRBD2. The material sequenced was PBMCs or a T cell subset sorted from them (not recorded which). The receptor was derived from a man aged 18-30 years who had mild COVID-19 (a few samples of this study predate the infection). Cell type and time point are not known. Here the CDR3 reads CASSQDVAGGNTGELFF. CDR3 nucleotides: TGTGCCAGCAGCCAAGACGTAGCGGGGGGCAACACCGGGGAGCTGTTTTTT.